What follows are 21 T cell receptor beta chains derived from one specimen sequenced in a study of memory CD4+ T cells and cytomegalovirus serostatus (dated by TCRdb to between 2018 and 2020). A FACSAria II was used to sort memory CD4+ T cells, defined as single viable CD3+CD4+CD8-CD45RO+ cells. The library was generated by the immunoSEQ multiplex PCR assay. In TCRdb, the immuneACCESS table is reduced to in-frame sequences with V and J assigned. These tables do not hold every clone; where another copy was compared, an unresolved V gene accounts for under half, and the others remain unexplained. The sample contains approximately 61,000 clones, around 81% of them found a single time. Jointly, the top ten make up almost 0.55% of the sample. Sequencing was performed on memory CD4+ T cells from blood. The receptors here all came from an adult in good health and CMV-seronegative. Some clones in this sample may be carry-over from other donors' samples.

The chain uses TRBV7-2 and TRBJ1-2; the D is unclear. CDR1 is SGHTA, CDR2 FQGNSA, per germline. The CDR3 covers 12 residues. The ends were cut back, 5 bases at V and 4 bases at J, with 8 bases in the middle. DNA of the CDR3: TGTGCCAGCAGCCTCCAACCCTATGGCTACACCTTC. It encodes CASSLQPYGYTF.

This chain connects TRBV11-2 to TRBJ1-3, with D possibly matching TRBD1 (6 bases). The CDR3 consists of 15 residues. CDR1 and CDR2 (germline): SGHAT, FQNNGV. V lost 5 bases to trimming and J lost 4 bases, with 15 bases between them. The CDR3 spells CASSAIWTDGNTIYF. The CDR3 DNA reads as TGTGCCAGCAGCGCTATATGGACAGACGGAAACACCATATATTTT.

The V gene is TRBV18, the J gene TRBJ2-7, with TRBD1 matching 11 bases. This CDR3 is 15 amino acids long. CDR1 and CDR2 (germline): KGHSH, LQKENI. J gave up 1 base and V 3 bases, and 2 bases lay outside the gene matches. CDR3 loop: CASSPRDRGSYEQYF. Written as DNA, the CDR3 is TGTGCCAGCTCACCCCGGGACAGGGGGTCCTACGAGCAGTACTTC.

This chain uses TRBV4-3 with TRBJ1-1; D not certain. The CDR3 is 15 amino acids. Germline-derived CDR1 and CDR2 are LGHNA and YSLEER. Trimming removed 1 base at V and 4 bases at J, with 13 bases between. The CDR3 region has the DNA TGCGCCAGCAGCCAAGTAAGGACTCTAGCCACTGAAGCTTTCTTT. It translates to CASSQVRTLATEAFF.

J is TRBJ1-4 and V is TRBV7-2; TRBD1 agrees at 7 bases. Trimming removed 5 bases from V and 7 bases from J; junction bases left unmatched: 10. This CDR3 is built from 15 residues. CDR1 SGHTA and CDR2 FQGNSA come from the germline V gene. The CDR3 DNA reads TGTGCCAGCAGCCGGAACTCCGGGACAGTTGAAAAACTGTTTTTT. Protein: CASSRNSGTVEKLFF.

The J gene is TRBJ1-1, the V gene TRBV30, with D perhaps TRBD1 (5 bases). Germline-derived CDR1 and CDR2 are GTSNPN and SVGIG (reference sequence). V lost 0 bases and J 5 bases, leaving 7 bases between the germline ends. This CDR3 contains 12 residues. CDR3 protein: CAWSVWGTEAFF. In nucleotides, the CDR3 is TGTGCCTGGAGTGTATGGGGGACTGAAGCTTTCTTT.

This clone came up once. The CDR3, as DNA: TGTGCCAGCCGTCTAGCGGGCGGCACCGGGGAGCTGTTTTTT. It translates to CASRLAGGTGELFF. J is TRBJ2-2 and V is TRBV5-8, with 8 bases lining up with TRBD2. The V gene's germline CDR1 is SGHTS and CDR2 YDEGEE. The V segment lost 7 bases and the J segment 4 bases; nucleotides outside the gene matches: 6. The CDR3 has 14 residues.

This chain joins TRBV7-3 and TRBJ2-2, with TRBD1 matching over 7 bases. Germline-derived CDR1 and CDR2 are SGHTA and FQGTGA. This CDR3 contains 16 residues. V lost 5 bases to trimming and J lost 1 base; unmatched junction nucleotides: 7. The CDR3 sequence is CASSVQGVVNTGELFF. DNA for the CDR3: TGTGCCAGCAGCGTCCAGGGGGTCGTGAACACCGGGGAGCTGTTTTTT.

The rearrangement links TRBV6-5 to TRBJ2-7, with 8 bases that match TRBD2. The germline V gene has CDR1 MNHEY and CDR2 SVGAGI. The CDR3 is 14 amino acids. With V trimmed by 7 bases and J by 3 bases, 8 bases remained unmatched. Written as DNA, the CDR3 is TGTGCCAGCACCCCAGAAGCGGGGGTCTACGAGCAGTACTTC. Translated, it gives CASTPEAGVYEQYF.

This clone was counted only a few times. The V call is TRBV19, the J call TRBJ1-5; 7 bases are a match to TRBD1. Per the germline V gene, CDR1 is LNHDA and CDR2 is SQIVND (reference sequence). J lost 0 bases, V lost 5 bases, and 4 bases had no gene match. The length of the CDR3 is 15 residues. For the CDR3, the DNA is TGTGCCAGTAGTCGACAGGGACGTAGCAATCAGCCCCAGCATTTT. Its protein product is CASSRQGRSNQPQHF. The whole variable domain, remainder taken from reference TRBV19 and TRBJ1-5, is DGGITQSPKYLFRKEGQNVTLSCEQNLNHDAMYWYRQDPGQGLRLIYYSQIVNDFQKGDIAEGYSVSREKKESFPLTVTSAQKNPTAFYLCASSRQGRSNQPQHFGDGTRLSIL.

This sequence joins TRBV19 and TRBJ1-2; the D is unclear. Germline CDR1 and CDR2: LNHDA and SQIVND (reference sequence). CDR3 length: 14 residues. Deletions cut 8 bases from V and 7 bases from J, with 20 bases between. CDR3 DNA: TGTGCCAGTCGGGAATACCTTCGGACGGTTGGCTACACCTTC. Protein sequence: CASREYLRTVGYTF.

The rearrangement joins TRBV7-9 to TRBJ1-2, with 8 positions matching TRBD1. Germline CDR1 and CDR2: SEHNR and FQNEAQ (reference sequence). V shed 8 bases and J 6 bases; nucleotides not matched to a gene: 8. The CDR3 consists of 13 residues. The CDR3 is CASRLGTGNGYTF. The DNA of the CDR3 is TGTGCCAGCCGCCTCGGGACAGGAAATGGCTACACCTTC. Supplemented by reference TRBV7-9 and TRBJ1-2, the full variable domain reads DTGVSQNPRHKITKRGQNVTFRCDPISEHNRLYWYRQTLGQGPEFLTYFQNEAQLEKSRLLSDRFSAERPKGSFSTLEIQRTEQGDSAMYLCASRLGTGNGYTFGSGTRLTVV.

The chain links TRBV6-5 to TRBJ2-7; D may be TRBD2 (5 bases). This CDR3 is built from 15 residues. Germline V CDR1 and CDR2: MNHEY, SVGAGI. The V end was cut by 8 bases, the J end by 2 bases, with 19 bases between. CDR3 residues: CASRMGYSAPYEQYF. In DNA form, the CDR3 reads TGTGCCAGCCGGATGGGCTATAGCGCGCCCTACGAGCAGTACTTC.

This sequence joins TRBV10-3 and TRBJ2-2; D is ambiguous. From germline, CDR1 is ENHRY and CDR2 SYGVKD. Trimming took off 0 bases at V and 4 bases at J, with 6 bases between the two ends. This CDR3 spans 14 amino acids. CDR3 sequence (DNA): TGTGCCATCAGTGAGTCGCCCGCCACCGGGGAGCTGTTTTTT. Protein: CAISESPATGELFF.

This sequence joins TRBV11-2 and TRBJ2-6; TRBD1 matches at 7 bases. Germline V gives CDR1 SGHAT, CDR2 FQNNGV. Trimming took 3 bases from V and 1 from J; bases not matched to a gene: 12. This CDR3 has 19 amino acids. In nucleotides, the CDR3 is TGTGCCAGCAGCTTCTCTCCGGGACAGCACCTATCTGGGGCCAACGTCCTGACTTTC. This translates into CASSFSPGQHLSGANVLTF.

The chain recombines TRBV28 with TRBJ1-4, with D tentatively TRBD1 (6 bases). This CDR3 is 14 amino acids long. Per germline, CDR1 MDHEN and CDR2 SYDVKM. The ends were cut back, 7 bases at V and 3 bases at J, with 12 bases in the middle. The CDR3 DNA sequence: TGTGCCAGCATAGGAGGGGGGGCTAATGAAAAACTGTTTTTT. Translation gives CASIGGGANEKLFF.

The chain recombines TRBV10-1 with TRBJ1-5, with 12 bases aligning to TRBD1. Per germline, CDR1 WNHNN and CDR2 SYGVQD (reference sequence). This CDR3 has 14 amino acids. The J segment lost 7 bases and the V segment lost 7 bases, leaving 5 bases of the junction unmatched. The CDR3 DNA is TGCGCCAGCAAAGGGACAGGGGGCGACCAGCCCCAGCATTTT. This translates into CASKGTGGDQPQHF.

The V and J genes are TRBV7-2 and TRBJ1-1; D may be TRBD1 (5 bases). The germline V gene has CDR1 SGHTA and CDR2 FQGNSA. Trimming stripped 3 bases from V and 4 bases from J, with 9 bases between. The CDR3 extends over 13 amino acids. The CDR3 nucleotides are TGTGCCAGCAGCTTTCGGGGGGGCACTGAAGCTTTCTTT. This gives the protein CASSFRGGTEAFF.

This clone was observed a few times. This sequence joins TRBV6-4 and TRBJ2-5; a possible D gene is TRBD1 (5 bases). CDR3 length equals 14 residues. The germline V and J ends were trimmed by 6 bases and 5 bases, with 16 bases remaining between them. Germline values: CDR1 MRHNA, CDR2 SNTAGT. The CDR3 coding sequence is TGTGCCAGCAGACGACTCAGGGCAGGGGAGACCCAGTACTTC. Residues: CASRRLRAGETQYF.

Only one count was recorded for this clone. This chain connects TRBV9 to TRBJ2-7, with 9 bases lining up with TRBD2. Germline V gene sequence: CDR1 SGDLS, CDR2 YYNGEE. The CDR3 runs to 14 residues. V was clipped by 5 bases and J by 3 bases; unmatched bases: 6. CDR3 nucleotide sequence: TGTGCCAGCAGTCCGGGCGGGAGGGGCTACGAGCAGTACTTC. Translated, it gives CASSPGGRGYEQYF.

This CDR3 reads CASSSTVLNYGYTF. In DNA, the CDR3 is TGTGCCAGCAGCTCGACAGTCCTTAACTATGGCTACACCTTC. The chain joins TRBV5-4 to TRBJ1-2, with D possibly matching TRBD1 (5 bases). The CDR3 sequence is 14 residues long. CDR1 is SGHNT and CDR2 is YYREEE in the germline V gene (reference sequence). V lost 3 bases and J 1 base, leaving 10 bases between the germline ends.